A single sample is the source of the 7 T cell receptor beta chains below, sequenced in a study of radiation and T cells in renal cell carcinoma. Noted time point: blood 4 weeks post-SBRT, at nephrectomy. As to treatment: 15 Gy SBRT to primary tumor, nephrectomy 4 weeks later. Sequencing used immunoSEQ multiplex PCR; TCRdb keeps in-frame clones, though not all of them. The repertoire includes about 77,000 clones, over 65% of them detected once, and approximately 2.4% sits in the top ten. The input for sequencing was blood, taken from a patient whose treatment included radiotherapy and nephrectomy. The receptors originated from a woman aged 60-75 years with renal cell carcinoma.

The rearrangement links TRBV5-1 to TRBJ2-3; D gene unclear. V was pared by 0 bases and J by 0 bases, with 8 bases between. From germline, CDR1 is SGHRS and CDR2 YFSETQ. The CDR3 is 15 residues long. The CDR3 sequence: CASSLEPSSTDTQYF. The CDR3 DNA sequence: TGCGCCAGCAGCTTGGAACCCTCTAGCACAGATACGCAGTATTTT.

This clone has more than one count but fewer than ten. The chain is built from TRBV27 and TRBJ1-1, with D maybe TRBD1 (6 bases). Germline lookup yields CDR1 MNHEY and CDR2 SMNVEV (reference sequence). V was shortened by 5 bases and J by 4 bases, with 26 bases between the two germline ends. CDR3 length: 18 residues. The CDR3 loop reads CASSVWNQGIKRGTEAFF. The CDR3, as DNA: TGTGCCAGCAGTGTTTGGAATCAGGGGATTAAGCGGGGCACTGAAGCTTTCTTT.

This chain joins TRBV5-1 and TRBJ2-5, with D perhaps TRBD2 (5 bases). The V and J ends lost 1 base and 5 bases respectively, with 15 bases between them. This CDR3 region has 15 residues. Looked up from germline, CDR1 is SGHRS and CDR2 is YFSETQ. CDR3 DNA: TGCGCCAGCAGCTTGTCATCGGGATCGGGGGAGACCCAGTACTTC. It translates to CASSLSSGSGETQYF.

The V call is TRBV5-1, the J call TRBJ2-2, with 9 nucleotides matching TRBD1. V lost 3 bases to trimming and J lost 1 base; unmatched junction nucleotides: 4. Germline CDR1 reads SGHRS; CDR2 reads YFSETQ. This CDR3 spans 16 amino acids. The CDR3 nucleotides are TGCGCCAGCAGCTGGACGGGACAGGGGAACACCGGGGAGCTGTTTTTT. It is translated as CASSWTGQGNTGELFF.

Only one count was recorded for this clone. This chain connects TRBV30 to TRBJ2-2; TRBD2 aligns across 12 bases. This CDR3 is 16 amino acids long. The ends lost 6 bases at V and 3 bases at J; junction bases unmatched: 8. In germline, CDR1 is GTSNPN, CDR2 SVGIG (reference sequence). The CDR3 region is CACQTSGRGDTGELFF. CDR3 DNA sequence: TGTGCCTGTCAGACTAGCGGGAGAGGGGACACCGGGGAGCTGTTTTTT.

V gene TRBV9 combines with J gene TRBJ1-1; 7 bases are shared with TRBD1. Germline loops: CDR1 SGDLS, CDR2 YYNGEE. This CDR3 is built from 16 residues. J gave up 0 bases and V 4 bases, and 9 bases lay outside the gene matches. The CDR3 DNA sequence: TGTGCCAGCAGCCCCACCCCGGACAGGATGAACACTGAAGCTTTCTTT. Translation: CASSPTPDRMNTEAFF. The full variable domain, its missing parts supplied by reference TRBV9 and TRBJ1-1, is DSGVTQTPKHLITATGQRVTLRCSPRSGDLSVYWYQQSLDQGLQFLIQYYNGEERAKGNILERFSAQQFPDLHSELNLSSLELGDSALYFCASSPTPDRMNTEAFFGQGTRLTVV.

The chain links TRBV28 to TRBJ2-7; D is unclear. V was shortened by 3 bases and J by 4 bases, with 7 bases between the two germline ends. Germline V gene data show CDR1 as MDHEN and CDR2 as SYDVKM. The CDR3 length is 12 residues. CDR3 region: CASSLKLYEQYF. In DNA, the CDR3 is TGTGCCAGCAGTTTGAAACTTTACGAGCAGTACTTC.